This T cell receptor beta chain was documented in a study of technical replicates of blood from a handful of donors. Here immunoSEQ multiplex PCR was the method, and the copy in TCRdb shows in-frame clones only, minus some. In the table there are fewer than 15,000 clones, approximately 80% of which are singletons. The CDR3 has 15 amino acids. V shed 2 bases and J 1 base; nucleotides not matched to a gene: 5. In germline, CDR1 is GTSNPN, CDR2 SVGIG (reference sequence). This sequence was found in a human donor in good health. What was sequenced was PBMCs. This sequence joins TRBV30 and TRBJ2-1; 7 positions match TRBD1. CDR3 sequence (DNA): TGTGCCTGGAGTAGAGACAGGGTGTCCTACAATGAGCAGTTCTTC. It translates to CAWSRDRVSYNEQFF.